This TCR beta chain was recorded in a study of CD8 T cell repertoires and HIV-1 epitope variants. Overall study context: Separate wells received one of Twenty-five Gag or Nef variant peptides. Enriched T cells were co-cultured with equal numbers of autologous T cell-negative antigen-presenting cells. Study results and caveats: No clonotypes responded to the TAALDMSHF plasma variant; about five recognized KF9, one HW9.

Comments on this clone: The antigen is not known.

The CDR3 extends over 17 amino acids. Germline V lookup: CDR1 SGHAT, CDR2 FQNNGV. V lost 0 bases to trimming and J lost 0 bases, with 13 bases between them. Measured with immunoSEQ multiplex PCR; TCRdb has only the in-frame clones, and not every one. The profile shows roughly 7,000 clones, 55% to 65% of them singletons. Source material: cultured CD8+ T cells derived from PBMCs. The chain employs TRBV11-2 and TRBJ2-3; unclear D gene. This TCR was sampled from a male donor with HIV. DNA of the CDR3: TGTGCCAGCAGCTTAGATTATGGCAGCCCCAGCACAGATACGCAGTATTTT. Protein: CASSLDYGSPSTDTQYF.